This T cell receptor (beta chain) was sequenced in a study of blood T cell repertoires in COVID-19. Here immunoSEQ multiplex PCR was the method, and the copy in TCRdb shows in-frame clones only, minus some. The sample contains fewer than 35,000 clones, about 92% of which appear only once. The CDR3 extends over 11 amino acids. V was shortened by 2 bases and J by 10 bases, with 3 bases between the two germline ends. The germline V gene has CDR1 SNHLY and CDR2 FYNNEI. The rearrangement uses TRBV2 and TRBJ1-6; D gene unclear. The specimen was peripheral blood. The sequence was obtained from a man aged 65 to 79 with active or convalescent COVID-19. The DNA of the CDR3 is TGTGCCAGCAGTGAAAGCTCACCCCTCCACTTT. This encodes CASSESSPLHF.